This T cell receptor (beta chain) was captured in a study of OX40 agonist ivuxolimab in advanced cancers. The overall study: In this cohort, patients received ivuxolimab, an agonistic anti-OX40 (CD134) antibody. The dose-escalation group included hepatocellular carcinoma, melanoma, renal cell carcinoma and head and neck cancer. Participants could have had prior anti-PD-1, anti-PD-L1 or anti-CTLA-4 therapy, and around 40% had some.

CDR1 is SGHAT and CDR2 is FQNNGV in the germline V gene. The CDR3 is 13 residues long. Trimming stripped 1 base from V and 4 bases from J, with 7 bases between. This clone has just a few counts. Libraries were prepared by immunoSEQ multiplex PCR; TCRdb keeps only in-frame clonotypes and omits some of them. In the table there are fewer than 65,000 clones, almost 90% of which are singletons. Source: CD4+ or CD8+ T cells sorted from blood, taken in a trial of the OX40 agonist ivuxolimab. The sequence came from an adult with an advanced solid tumor such as melanoma, head and neck, liver or kidney cancer. The V gene is TRBV11-2, the J gene TRBJ1-1, with D perhaps matching TRBD1 (6 bases). The CDR3 DNA sequence: TGTGCCAGCAGCTTAGCCAGGGGCACTGAAGCTTTCTTT. Translated: CASSLARGTEAFF. Supplemented by reference TRBV11-2 and TRBJ1-1, the full variable domain reads EAGVAQSPRYKIIEKRQSVAFWCNPISGHATLYWYQQILGQGPKLLIQFQNNGVVDDSQLPKDRFSAERLKGVDSTLKIQPAKLEDSAVYLCASSLARGTEAFFGQGTRLTVV.